This T cell receptor beta chain was captured by sequencing in a study of T-cell memory formation after mild COVID-19. About the research overall: Largely donor-specific sequence clusters came from two donors. Study observations and caveats: Confirmation of SARS-CoV-2 specificity was lacking for second-wave clones peaking day 37. The CD4+ clones that contracted clustered mainly within CM and EM, and the CD8+ clones concentrated in EMRA. Contracting clones, day 15 to 85, had balanced CD4/CD8, and later expanders favored CD4+.

In this sample, this clonotype turned up a few times. What it binds is unknown. TCRdb ran MiXCR on the 5' RACE reads and lists one entry per CDR3 protein. The sample holds tens of thousands of distinct CDR3 sequences, roughly 14% seen once. The germline V gene has CDR1 SGDLS and CDR2 YYNGEE. CDR3 size: 15 residues. V gave up 0 bases and J gave up 1 base; unmatched junction bases: 1. The TCR originated in an adult woman who had mild COVID-19 (a few samples of this study predate the infection). Cell type and time point are not known. The J gene is TRBJ2-3, the V gene TRBV9, with 8 bases aligning to TRBD1. Source material: PBMCs or a T cell subset sorted from them (not recorded which). The CDR3 here is CASSVVGQGTDTQYF. The CDR3 nucleotides read TGTGCCAGCAGCGTAGTGGGACAGGGCACAGATACGCAGTATTTT. The full variable domain, with the rest looked up from reference TRBV9 and TRBJ2-3, is DSGVTQTPKHLITATGQRVTLRCSPRSGDLSVYWYQQSLDQGLQFLIQYYNGEERAKGNILERFSAQQFPDLHSELNLSSLELGDSALYFCASSVVGQGTDTQYFGPGTRLTVL.